This TCR beta chain appears in the sequencing data of a study of cytomegalovirus exposure and HLA in healthy donors. 60 Vbeta and 13 Jbeta primers were used in PCR. The protocol was immunoSEQ multiplex PCR, while the TCRdb copy is restricted to in-frame clones and leaves out a portion. The sample carries 130,000 or so clones, roughly 81% recorded once. V was pared by 6 bases and J by 1 base, with 15 bases between. CDR1 and CDR2 from the germline V gene are MNHNY and SVGAGI (reference sequence). The CDR3 consists of 15 residues. The V and J genes are TRBV6-6 and TRBJ1-2; D is perhaps TRBD1 (6 bases). The sequence derives from a female donor in good health and CMV-seronegative. Material for sequencing was PBMCs. The CDR3 protein is CASRTRGHFNYGYTF. The CDR3 nucleotides read TGTGCCAGCAGGACTCGGGGACACTTTAACTATGGCTACACCTTC.